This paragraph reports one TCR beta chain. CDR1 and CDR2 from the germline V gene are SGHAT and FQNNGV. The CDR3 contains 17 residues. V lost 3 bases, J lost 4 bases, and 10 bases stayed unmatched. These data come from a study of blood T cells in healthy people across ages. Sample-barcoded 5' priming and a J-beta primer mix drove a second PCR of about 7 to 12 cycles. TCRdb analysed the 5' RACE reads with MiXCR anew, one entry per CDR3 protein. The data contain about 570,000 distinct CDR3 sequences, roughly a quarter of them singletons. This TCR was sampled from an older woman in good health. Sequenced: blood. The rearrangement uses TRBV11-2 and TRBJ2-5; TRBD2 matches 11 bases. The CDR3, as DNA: TGTGCCAGCAGCTTTACTAGCGGGGGCACCGGGGGAGAGACCCAGTACTTC. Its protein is CASSFTSGGTGGETQYF.